A selection of T cell receptor beta chains follows, all from one sample in a study of T cells in Graves' hyperthyroidism and ophthalmopathy. TCRdb processed the multiplex PCR reads anew with MiXCR; each CDR3 protein has one entry. The profile shows around 240,000 distinct CDR3 sequences, about 14% of them singletons. Sequences were obtained from blood. The receptors shown here come from a woman in her thirties or forties with Graves' hyperthyroidism that later progressed to Graves' ophthalmopathy. The CDR3 runs from the conserved cysteine through the conserved F or W. The D gene is left open where the match is weak. Part of the rows lack a size; the others show once, few, many or a class for expanded clones.

V gene	clone size	J gene	D gene	CDR3 protein	CDR3 DNA
TRBV28	NA	TRBJ1-5	TRBD1	CANSLGQDSRPQHF	TGTGCCAACAGTTTAGGACAGGATAGTCGGCCCCAGCATTTT
TRBV5-1	NA	TRBJ2-1	NA	CASSLIPGLPTSDEHFF	TGCGCCAGCAGCTTGATCCCGGGACTCCCTACTTCGGATGAGCATTTCTTC
TRBV5-1	many	TRBJ2-2	NA	CASSWAGGDGELFF	TGCGCCAGCAGCTGGGCAGGAGGGGACGGGGAGCTGTTTTTT
TRBV12-3/TRBV12-4	NA	TRBJ2-7	NA	CASRGYGGVGAEQYF	TGTGCCAGCAGGGGGTATGGGGGAGTAGGGGCCGAGCAGTACTTC
TRBV7-9	NA	TRBJ2-7	TRBD2	CASSSTSGPLEQYF	TGTGCCAGCAGCTCGACTAGCGGACCCTTGGAGCAGTACTTC
TRBV2	many	TRBJ2-3	NA	CASLLADTQYF	TGTGCCAGCTTACTCGCAGATACGCAGTATTTT
TRBV9	many	TRBJ2-1	TRBD1	CASSVPHYLTGDDEQFF	TGTGCCAGCAGCGTACCCCATTATTTGACAGGGGACGATGAGCAGTTCTTC
TRBV28	many	TRBJ2-7	TRBD2	CASSLGLAAYEQYF	TGTGCCAGCAGTTTGGGACTAGCGGCTTACGAGCAGTACTTC
TRBV10-1	many	TRBJ1-1	NA	CASRARGNTEAFF	TGCGCCAGCAGGGCCAGGGGGAACACTGAAGCTTTCTTT
TRBV6-1	many	TRBJ1-5	NA	CASSADSSSNQPQHF	TGTGCCAGCAGCGCGGACAGCTCTAGCAATCAGCCCCAGCATTTT
TRBV4-1	many	TRBJ2-7	TRBD1	CASSQRTGVSYEQYF	TGCGCCAGCAGCCAACGGACAGGGGTCTCCTACGAGCAGTACTTC
TRBV28	many	TRBJ1-4	TRBD1	CASSPRQGANEKLFF	TGTGCCAGCAGTCCTCGACAGGGGGCTAATGAAAAACTGTTTTTT
TRBV6-2/TRBV6-3	many	TRBJ2-7	TRBD2	CATSGASGIWEQYF	TGTGCCACCTCCGGCGCTAGCGGGATTTGGGAGCAGTACTTC
TRBV11-2	many	TRBJ1-1	TRBD1	CASSPGTGGSMNTEAFF	TGTGCCAGCAGCCCTGGGACAGGGGGATCCATGAACACTGAAGCTTTCTTT
TRBV20-1	many	TRBJ1-1	TRBD1	CSAEDRGGVNTEAFF	TGCAGTGCTGAGGACAGGGGCGGGGTAAACACTGAAGCTTTCTTT
TRBV2	many	TRBJ2-3	TRBD1	CASIRQGLTDTQYF	TGTGCCAGCATAAGACAGGGCCTCACAGATACGCAGTATTTT
TRBV18	NA	TRBJ2-1	NA	CASSPAGYNEQFF	TGTGCCAGCTCACCGGCAGGTTACAATGAGCAGTTCTTC
TRBV28	many	TRBJ2-7	TRBD2	CASSTNQRGSFAEQYF	TGTGCCAGCAGTACTAACCAGCGGGGGTCGTTCGCGGAGCAGTACTTC
TRBV28	many	TRBJ1-4	TRBD1	CASSLGGTGGGEKLFF	TGTGCCAGCAGTTTAGGAGGAACAGGGGGCGGTGAAAAACTGTTTTTT
TRBV5-1	many	TRBJ2-1	NA	CASSLGGMDNEQFF	TGCGCCAGCAGCTTGGGGGGAATGGACAATGAGCAGTTCTTC
TRBV20-1	many	TRBJ1-1	NA	CSARATVNTEAFF	TGCAGTGCTAGAGCAACAGTTAACACTGAAGCTTTCTTT
TRBV7-2	many	TRBJ1-1	NA	CASSYTGSNTEAFF	TGTGCCAGCAGCTATACAGGGTCGAATACTGAAGCTTTCTTT
TRBV20-1	many	TRBJ2-3	NA	CSAKLLAAKGDTQYF	TGCAGTGCTAAATTACTCGCGGCAAAAGGAGATACGCAGTATTTT
TRBV5-8	NA	TRBJ1-5	NA	CASSSLPGAVNQPQHF	TGTGCCAGCAGCTCCCTCCCGGGGGCAGTAAATCAGCCCCAGCATTTT
TRBV4-1	NA	TRBJ2-1	NA	CASSQVLFRDREDEQFF	TGCGCCAGCAGCCAAGTCCTTTTCCGGGACCGCGAAGATGAGCAGTTCTTC
TRBV6-1	many	TRBJ2-6	NA	CASTPGANVLTF	TGTGCCAGCACTCCGGGGGCCAACGTCCTGACTTTC
TRBV27	many	TRBJ1-1	NA	CASSPQGRVTEAFF	TGTGCCAGCAGCCCACAGGGAAGGGTCACTGAAGCTTTCTTT
TRBV28	many	TRBJ1-5	TRBD1	CASRQETTGGQGQPQHF	TGTGCCAGCAGACAAGAGACGACAGGGGGGCAAGGTCAGCCCCAGCATTTT
TRBV15	NA	TRBJ2-1	TRBD2	CATSSTTTSASSYNEQFF	TGTGCCACCAGCTCGACGACGACTAGCGCGAGCTCCTACAATGAGCAGTTCTTC
TRBV29-1	many	TRBJ2-6	NA	CSVEGLGVTGANVLTF	TGCAGCGTTGAAGGTCTTGGGGTTACTGGGGCCAACGTCCTGACTTTC
TRBV12-3/TRBV12-4	many	TRBJ2-3	NA	CASSAYRSTSTDTQYF	TGTGCCAGCAGTGCCTACAGGTCAACTAGCACAGATACGCAGTATTTT
TRBV6-1	few	TRBJ1-1	NA	CASSRHRTNTEAFF	TGTGCCAGCAGTCGTCACAGAACGAACACTGAAGCTTTCTTT
TRBV28	many	TRBJ1-4	NA	CASSRTDTPEKLFF	TGTGCCAGCAGCCGGACAGATACCCCTGAAAAACTGTTTTTT